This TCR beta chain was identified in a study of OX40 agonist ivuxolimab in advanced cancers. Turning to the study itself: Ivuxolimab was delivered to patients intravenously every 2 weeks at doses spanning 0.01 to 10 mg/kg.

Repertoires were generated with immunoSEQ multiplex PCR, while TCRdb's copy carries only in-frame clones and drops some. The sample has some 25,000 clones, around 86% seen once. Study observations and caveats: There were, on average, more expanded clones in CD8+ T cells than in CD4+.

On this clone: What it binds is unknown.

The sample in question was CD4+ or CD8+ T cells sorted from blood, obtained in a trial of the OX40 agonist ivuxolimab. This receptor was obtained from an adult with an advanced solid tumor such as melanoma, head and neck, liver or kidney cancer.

The CDR3: CASSPGGTEAFF. In nucleotides, the CDR3 is TGTGCCAGCAGTCCCGGGGGGACTGAAGCTTTCTTT. This chain links TRBV28 with TRBJ1-1; possible D gene TRBD1, 5 bases. The germline V gene has CDR1 MDHEN and CDR2 SYDVKM. The CDR3 consists of 12 residues. V was trimmed by 5 bases and J by 5 bases, leaving 9 bases between them.